This section outlines one TCR beta chain sequence together with its context. Flow cytometry had shown expanded CD8+CD57+ cells in the patients chosen for sequencing. The germline V gene has CDR1 SGHTA and CDR2 FQGNSA. The CDR3 has 12 amino acids. Trimming left V 1 base short and J 12 bases short, with 7 bases between. The record originates from a study of CD8+CD57+ T cells in acquired aplastic anemia. Investigators profiled TCR beta VDJ and CDR3 from genomic DNA template. Each CDR3 protein is one row after TCRdb ran MiXCR on the reads. This table holds around 79,000 distinct CDR3 sequences, about three quarters found once.

The V call is TRBV7-2, the J call TRBJ2-6; D gene unclear. This TCR was recovered from a human donor with aplastic anemia. Sequenced input: sorted CD4+, CD8+, or CD8+CD57+ T cells (not recorded which) from PBMCs. CDR3: CASSLVAVVLTF. CDR3 sequence (DNA): TGTGCCAGCAGCTTAGTAGCTGTCGTCCTGACTTTC.